This T cell receptor beta chain was identified during a study of blood T cells in healthy people across ages. The CDR3 spans 15 residues. Germline CDR1 reads SGDLS; CDR2 reads YYNGEE. It was with a sample-barcoded 5' primer and a J-beta primer mix that a second PCR of roughly 6 to 12 cycles was run. From the 5' RACE reads, TCRdb called clonotypes with MiXCR, one entry per CDR3 protein. Here the sample spans approximately 400,000 distinct CDR3 sequences, 50% to 60% being singletons. The sequencing input was blood. This sequence was found in a man in his fifties or sixties in good health. The chain uses TRBV9 and TRBJ2-4, with 9 nucleotides matching TRBD1. The DNA end lines up better with TRBJ2-7; the J call may be wrong. The CDR3 loop reads CASSVGGQGGHEQYF. The CDR3 bases are TGTGCCAGCAGCGTAGGGGGACAGGGCGGCCACGAGCAGTACTTC.